Following are 14 T cell receptor beta chains from one sample sequenced in a study of spatial heterogeneity in lung cancer. Time point defined: sample taken at primary tumor resection. Unsorted tumor, nontumor lung tissue or cryopreserved PBMC supplied the whole RNA. From the 5' RACE reads, TCRdb called clonotypes with MiXCR, one entry per CDR3 protein. The table records tens of thousands of distinct CDR3 sequences, around 7% of them present only once. The sequencing used PBMCs, collected at surgery. The receptors come from a female donor with early-stage non-small cell lung cancer.

This clonotype showed up many times. The chain couples TRBV4-2 to TRBJ2-7, with D tentatively TRBD1 or TRBD2 (5 bases each). The CDR3 runs to 15 residues. Germline loops: CDR1 LGHNA, CDR2 YNFKEQ. V lost 1 base to trimming and J lost 3 bases, with 13 bases between them. The CDR3 loop is CASSQVAGTVYEQYF. For the CDR3, the DNA is TGTGCCAGCAGCCAAGTCGCAGGGACGGTCTACGAGCAGTACTTC.

This clonotype was counted ten times or more. The V gene is TRBV6-1, the J gene TRBJ2-3; TRBD2 agrees at 10 bases. The trim removed 4 bases at V and 3 bases at J, leaving 4 bases unmatched. This CDR3 region has 15 residues. Germline V gene lookup returns CDR1 MNHNS and CDR2 SASEGT. The CDR3 reads CASSVTSGVTDTQYF. For the CDR3, the DNA is TGTGCCAGCAGTGTTACTAGCGGGGTGACAGATACGCAGTATTTT.

This clonotype has at least ten counts. The chain has TRBV3-1 and TRBJ2-6; TRBD1 matches 7 bases. The CDR3 has 17 residues. V lost 3 bases, J lost 1 base, and 6 bases stayed unmatched. Germline loops: CDR1 LGHDT, CDR2 YNNKEL (reference sequence). CDR3: CASSQLQGRSGANVLTF. In DNA form, the CDR3 reads TGTGCCAGCAGCCAGTTACAGGGGCGTTCTGGGGCCAACGTCCTGACTTTC.

This clonotype was detected only a few times. This chain connects TRBV5-5 to TRBJ2-3; D call uncertain. Trimming pared 0 bases from V and 2 bases from J, leaving 1 base between. The CDR3 totals 12 residues. Germline V gene data show CDR1 as SGHKS and CDR2 as YYEKEE (reference sequence). CDR3 region: CASSLVTDTQYF. The CDR3 bases are TGTGCCAGCAGCTTGGTCACAGATACGCAGTATTTT.

This CDR3 reads CASSQRERSINQPQHF. The CDR3 DNA follows: TGCGCCAGCAGCCAACGAGAGAGGAGCATTAATCAGCCCCAGCATTTT. This chain links TRBV4-1 with TRBJ1-5, with D hard to call. The CDR3 has 16 residues. Trimming removed 2 bases from V and 4 bases from J, with 15 bases in between. Germline CDR1 reads MGHRA; CDR2 reads YSYEKL.

This clonotype was detected many times. The rearrangement links TRBV30 to TRBJ2-7; unclear D gene. Per the germline V gene, CDR1 is GTSNPN and CDR2 is SVGIG (reference sequence). The V end lost 4 bases, the J end lost 6 bases, and 16 bases lay between the germline ends. The CDR3 is 13 amino acids. The CDR3 sequence: CAWTRSLISEQYF. DNA of the CDR3: TGTGCCTGGACTCGGTCTCTAATTAGCGAGCAGTACTTC.

This clonotype appeared many times. The genes are TRBV7-2 and TRBJ2-1, with a possible D match to TRBD2 (6 bases). Looked up from germline, CDR1 is SGHTA and CDR2 is FQGNSA. V lost 4 bases to trimming and J lost 13 bases, with 14 bases between them. This CDR3 spans 12 amino acids. CDR3 DNA sequence: TGTGCCAGCAGCTCGCCGTCGGGGGTACAGTTCTTC. Amino acids: CASSSPSGVQFF.

Only a few counts were recorded for this clonotype. The chain is built from TRBV12-3 or TRBV12-4 and TRBJ2-7, with D possibly matching TRBD2 (5 bases). Trimming took 0 bases from V and 5 from J, leaving 8 bases between them. The CDR3 covers 13 residues. CDR3 in DNA: TGTGCCAGCAGTTTAGCGCTCGGGGACGAGCAGTACTTC. Its translation: CASSLALGDEQYF.

This chain links TRBV7-9 with TRBJ2-2, with 9 nucleotides matching TRBD2. In germline, CDR1 is SEHNR, CDR2 FQNEAQ (reference sequence). The J segment lost 2 bases and the V segment lost 2 bases, leaving 12 bases of the junction unmatched. This CDR3 has 19 amino acids. CDR3 sequence (DNA): TGTGCCAGCAGCTTACAGGGACTAGCAAGGCGAAATAACACCGGGGAGCTGTTTTTT. It yields the protein CASSLQGLARRNNTGELFF.

Only a few counts were recorded for this clonotype. The gene calls are TRBV7-9 and TRBJ2-7; perhaps TRBD2 as D (5 bases). Germline values: CDR1 SEHNR, CDR2 FQNEAQ (reference sequence). V lost 6 bases, J lost 6 bases, and 15 bases lay in between. CDR3 size: 13 residues. As DNA, the CDR3 is TGTGCCAGCAGTCCTGGACTGGGGTTCGAGCAGTACTTC. Translated, it gives CASSPGLGFEQYF.

The chain has TRBV12-3 or TRBV12-4 and TRBJ2-6; no definite D call. The CDR3 runs 13 residues. The V gene lost 5 bases and the J gene lost 4 bases, with 6 bases spanning the gap. The CDR3 reads CASSQPGANVLTF. The CDR3 region has the DNA TGTGCCAGCAGTCAACCGGGGGCCAACGTCCTGACTTTC.

In this sample, this clonotype turned up many times. The rearrangement links TRBV28 to TRBJ1-3, with unresolved D. The CDR3 is made up of 13 amino acids. V was clipped by 10 bases and J by 0 bases, with 10 bases between them. Germline V CDR1 and CDR2: MDHEN, SYDVKM. The CDR3 protein is CATEDNSGNTIYF. DNA of the CDR3: TGTGCCACCGAAGACAACTCTGGAAACACCATATATTTT.

This clonotype was recorded many times. The chain couples TRBV5-4 to TRBJ2-3; TRBD2 matches 9 bases. From germline, CDR1 is SGHNT and CDR2 YYREEE (reference sequence). This CDR3 has 17 residues. V lost 0 bases and J lost 4; bases outside the gene matches: 9. The CDR3 bases are TGTGCCAGCAGCTTGGGTCTGCGGGGGGGCCAGGCAGATACGCAGTATTTT. Protein: CASSLGLRGGQADTQYF.

This chain connects TRBV3-1 to TRBJ2-3, with D perhaps matching TRBD1 or TRBD2 (6 bases each). Trimming removed 2 bases from V and 0 bases from J, with 15 bases in between. Germline values: CDR1 LGHDT, CDR2 YNNKEL (reference sequence). The CDR3 covers 17 residues. CDR3 sequence: CASSQNLGGGSTDTQYF. Written as DNA, the CDR3 is TGTGCCAGCAGCCAAAATTTAGGGGGAGGAAGCACAGATACGCAGTATTTT.